Below are 18 T cell receptor beta chains sequenced from a single sample in a study of shared clonotypes between healthy human individuals. Clones were sequenced by immunoSEQ multiplex PCR, and TCRdb holds only the in-frame ones, with some missing. The table records roughly 2 million clones, about 95% of them present only once. CD45RO negativity and positive selection for CCR7 defined naive CD8 cells, a population that excluded terminally differentiated effector memory CD45RA+ cells. Sequencing used naive CD8+ T cells sorted from blood. Receptors were obtained from a man aged 18 to 30 in good health.

The chain employs TRBV2 and TRBJ1-4; D is unclear. Germline V CDR1 and CDR2: SNHLY, FYNNEI. The CDR3 extends over 15 amino acids. Deletions cut 2 bases from V and 6 bases from J, with 13 bases between. The CDR3 region is CASSELKGRDEKLFF. The CDR3 coding sequence is TGTGCCAGCAGTGAATTAAAGGGAAGGGATGAAAAACTGTTTTTT.

The rearrangement uses TRBV25-1 and TRBJ2-3; 8 nucleotides align to TRBD2. Losses at the gene ends were 4 bases for V and 5 bases for J; bases not matched to a gene: 5. CDR1 is MGHDK, CDR2 SYGVNS, per germline. This CDR3 has 14 residues. The CDR3 loop is CASSGTGGVDTQYF. The CDR3 region has the DNA TGTGCCAGCAGTGGTACGGGAGGGGTAGATACGCAGTATTTT.

A single count supports this clone. The chain employs TRBV7-9 and TRBJ2-7; D gene unclear. This CDR3 has 12 amino acids. The germline V and J ends were trimmed by 5 bases and 3 bases, with 8 bases remaining between them. Germline CDR1 and CDR2: SEHNR and FQNEAQ (reference sequence). For the CDR3, the DNA is TGTGCCAGCAGCCAGAGATACTACGAGCAGTACTTC. It codes for CASSQRYYEQYF.

The chain uses TRBV5-7 and TRBJ1-5; D not certain. Being an ORF, TRBV5-7 has a function that is uncertain. V was shortened by 4 bases and J by 6 bases, with 14 bases between the two germline ends. There are 14 residues in the CDR3. The CDR3 bases are TGTGCCAGCAGCCCGATCGGTGTGTGTCAGCCCCAGCATTTT. Its protein product is CASSPIGVCQPQHF.

The chain uses TRBV15 and TRBJ2-2, with TRBD1 identical over 7 bases. The CDR3 contains 14 residues. The germline V gene has CDR1 LNHNV and CDR2 YYDKDF (reference sequence). Trimming took 4 bases from V and 6 from J; bases not matched to a gene: 5. The CDR3 bases are TGTGCCACCAGCATTATGAGGGGGCCCGGGGAGCTGTTTTTT. It is translated as CATSIMRGPGELFF. The full variable domain, in which reference TRBV15 and TRBJ2-2 provide the parts outside the CDR3, is DAMVIQNPRYQVTQFGKPVTLSCSQTLNHNVMYWYQQKSSQAPKLLFHYYDKDFNNEADTPDNFQSRRPNTSFCFLDIRSPGLGDTAMYLCATSIMRGPGELFFGEGSRLTVL.

The chain has TRBV2 and TRBJ1-2; 7 bases agree with TRBD1. This CDR3 is built from 16 residues. The V gene's germline CDR1 is SNHLY and CDR2 FYNNEI. Trimming cost V 1 base and J 8 bases; bases outside gene matches: 13. The CDR3 spells CASSEVLLTGTEGYTF. The CDR3 DNA follows: TGTGCCAGCAGTGAAGTGTTATTGACAGGGACAGAAGGCTACACCTTC.

V gene TRBV27 combines with J gene TRBJ2-1; TRBD2 aligns across 8 bases. The V gene's germline CDR1 is MNHEY and CDR2 SMNVEV (reference sequence). V shed 5 bases and J 2 bases; nucleotides not matched to a gene: 8. There are 16 residues in the CDR3. This CDR3 is CASSPSAGAAYNEQFF. The CDR3 nucleotides are TGTGCCAGCAGTCCCTCAGCGGGAGCCGCCTACAATGAGCAGTTCTTC.

The J gene is TRBJ1-2, the V gene TRBV29-1; D remains ambiguous. Trimming cost V 7 bases and J 0 bases, with 21 bases left between them. The CDR3 length is 16 residues. CDR1 SQVTM and CDR2 ANQGSEA come from the germline V gene. The CDR3 is CSGVPLGGKANYGYTF. DNA for the CDR3: TGCAGCGGAGTCCCATTGGGCGGAAAAGCTAACTATGGCTACACCTTC.

A remark on this clone: This same CDR3 is encoded by further DNA sequences in the sample. The rearrangement joins TRBV4-1 to TRBJ2-7, with 11 bases that match TRBD1. The CDR3 runs 15 residues. Germline V gene sequence: CDR1 MGHRA, CDR2 YSYEKL. V lost 2 bases to trimming and J lost 3 bases; unmatched junction nucleotides: 3. CDR3 DNA sequence: TGCGCCAGCAGCCAAATCGGGACAGGGGGCTACGAGCAGTACTTC. As protein: CASSQIGTGGYEQYF.

The chain employs TRBV2 and TRBJ2-4, with 10 bases lining up with TRBD1. Looked up from germline, CDR1 is SNHLY and CDR2 is FYNNEI. This CDR3 is built from 16 residues. V was pared by 6 bases and J by 6 bases, with 11 bases of the junction left unmatched. The CDR3: CASSARDRGPGNIQYF. DNA of the CDR3: TGTGCCAGCAGCGCACGGGACAGGGGCCCCGGAAACATTCAGTACTTC.

The sample holds a few counts of this clone. The chain joins TRBV11-2 to TRBJ2-7; D ambiguous. Germline V gene data show CDR1 as SGHAT and CDR2 as FQNNGV. This CDR3 is built from 15 residues. V lost 5 bases to trimming and J lost 0 bases, with 14 bases between them. CDR3 sequence: CASSPRTVSSYEQYF. In DNA, the CDR3 is TGTGCCAGCAGCCCCCGGACGGTGAGCTCCTACGAGCAGTACTTC. Full variable domain (missing parts from reference TRBV11-2 and TRBJ2-7): EAGVAQSPRYKIIEKRQSVAFWCNPISGHATLYWYQQILGQGPKLLIQFQNNGVVDDSQLPKDRFSAERLKGVDSTLKIQPAKLEDSAVYLCASSPRTVSSYEQYFGPGTRLTVT.

The V and J genes are TRBV10-2 and TRBJ1-5, with TRBD1 matching over 7 bases. The length of the CDR3 is 12 residues. Per germline, CDR1 WSHSY and CDR2 SAAADI. The V segment lost 9 bases and the J segment 7 bases; nucleotides outside the gene matches: 6. CDR3 in DNA: TGCGCCAGTCGACAGGGCACGCAGCCCCAGCATTTT. Amino acids: CASRQGTQPQHF.

Details on this clone: The sample has other DNA sequences that encode this CDR3 too. The chain uses TRBV11-2 and TRBJ2-7, with 9 nucleotides matching TRBD1. Per the germline V gene, CDR1 is SGHAT and CDR2 is FQNNGV. This CDR3 comprises 15 residues. J was trimmed by 4 bases and V by 0 bases; bases with no gene match: 4. The chain's CDR3 is CASSLDRTGAYEQYF. The CDR3 nucleotides read TGTGCCAGCAGCTTAGATCGGACAGGGGCGTACGAGCAGTACTTC.

This chain connects TRBV4-1 to TRBJ2-2; TRBD2 matches 10 bases. J gave up 8 bases and V 0 bases, and 9 bases lay outside the gene matches. CDR1 is MGHRA, CDR2 YSYEKL, per germline. The CDR3 is 17 amino acids. The DNA for the CDR3 is TGCGCCAGCAGCCAAGATGAACTAGCGGGGCCCGGGGGGGAGCTGTTTTTT. Translated, it gives CASSQDELAGPGGELFF.

The genes are TRBV25-1 and TRBJ1-1; no reliable D call. The CDR3 covers 13 residues. Germline lookup yields CDR1 MGHDK and CDR2 SYGVNS. V lost 2 bases to trimming and J lost 1 base, with 5 bases between them. The CDR3 sequence is CASSEGGNTEAFF. The CDR3 DNA is TGTGCCAGCAGTGAAGGAGGGAACACTGAAGCTTTCTTT.

V is TRBV28 and J is TRBJ2-4; D possibly matches TRBD1 or TRBD2 (7 bases each). V was cut by 6 bases and J by 4 bases, with 19 bases left in between. Germline CDR1 reads MDHEN; CDR2 reads SYDVKM. This CDR3 is 16 amino acids long. The CDR3 DNA sequence: TGTGCCAGCAGACCAACAGGGGAGGGATGGAAAAACATTCAGTACTTC. It encodes CASRPTGEGWKNIQYF.

CDR3 coding DNA: TGTGCCAGCAGTTACTCGTTAGGGACAGGGGATGGCTACACCTTC. Encoded protein: CASSYSLGTGDGYTF. The chain combines TRBV6-6 with TRBJ1-2; 10 positions agree with TRBD1. Looked up from germline, CDR1 is MNHNY and CDR2 is SVGAGI (reference sequence). V lost 0 bases to trimming and J lost 6 bases; unmatched junction nucleotides: 4. This CDR3 has 15 residues.

The chain joins TRBV28 to TRBJ1-2; 8 nucleotides line up with TRBD1. CDR1 is MDHEN, CDR2 SYDVKM, per germline. V was pared by 3 bases and J by 7 bases, with 7 bases of the junction left unmatched. CDR3 length: 14 residues. Here the CDR3 reads CASSFVTGGTGYTF. The CDR3 nucleotides read TGTGCCAGCAGTTTCGTAACAGGGGGAACTGGCTACACCTTC.